This T cell receptor beta chain was recorded in a study of blood T cell repertoires in COVID-19. On the study more broadly: PBMCs, B-cell-depleted T cells, or T cells provided the cDNA or gDNA that made up the material.

The authors' processing: Estimation of nucleated cell counts was performed using reference gene primer amplification. Profiling relied on immunoSEQ multiplex PCR, and the TCRdb table lists in-frame clones only, not all of them. From that table come the V and J calls and clone size; the DNA was used to work out D and trimming. The table shows about 71,000 clones, with around 89% occurring only once. The receptor was isolated from a man aged 45-65 years with acute or convalescent COVID-19. The sequenced material came from peripheral blood.

CDR3 sequence reads: CATSEGDSGSYGYTF. The CDR3 DNA is TGTGCCACCAGTGAGGGGGACAGTGGGAGCTATGGCTACACCTTC. The chain recombines TRBV24-1 with TRBJ1-2; 7 bases match TRBD1. CDR3 length equals 15 residues. With V trimmed by 4 bases and J by 4 bases, 8 bases remained unmatched. Germline-derived CDR1 and CDR2 are KGHDR and SFDVKD.